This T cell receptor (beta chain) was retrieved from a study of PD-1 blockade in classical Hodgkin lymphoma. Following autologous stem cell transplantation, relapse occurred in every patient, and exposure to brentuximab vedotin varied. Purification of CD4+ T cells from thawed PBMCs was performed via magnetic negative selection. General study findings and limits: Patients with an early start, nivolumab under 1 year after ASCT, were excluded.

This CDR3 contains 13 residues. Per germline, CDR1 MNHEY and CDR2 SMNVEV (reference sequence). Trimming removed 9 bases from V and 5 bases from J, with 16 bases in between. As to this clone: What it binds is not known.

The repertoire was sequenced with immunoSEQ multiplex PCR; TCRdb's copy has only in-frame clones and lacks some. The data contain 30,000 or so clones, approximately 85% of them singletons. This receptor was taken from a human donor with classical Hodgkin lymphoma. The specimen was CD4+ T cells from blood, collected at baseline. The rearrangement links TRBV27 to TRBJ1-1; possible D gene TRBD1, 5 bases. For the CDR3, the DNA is TGTGCCAGTAGGAGGCAGGGAGGGACTGAAGCTTTCTTT. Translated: CASRRQGGTEAFF.